These T cell receptor beta chains were read from a single sample in a study of cytomegalovirus exposure and HLA in healthy donors. This table comes from immunoSEQ multiplex PCR, and its TCRdb copy is limited to in-frame clones, with some not included. The table records over 110,000 clones, about 80% of them present only once. The sequenced sample was PBMCs. All receptors derive from a male donor in good health and CMV-seropositive. Each CDR3 is given with its conserved first and last residue. D genes are given only for firm matches. Not every row has a clone size; where given, it reads once, few, many or a size class.

d_call	j_call	v_call	clone_size	cdr3_aa	cdr3_nt
TRBD2	TRBJ2-1	TRBV5-1	NA	CASSPAGDLLGNEQFF	TGCGCCAGCAGCCCCGCGGGAGACCTACTGGGCAATGAGCAGTTCTTC
NA	TRBJ1-3	TRBV5-1	NA	CASSSQPRTASGNTIYF	TGCGCCAGCAGCTCTCAACCCCGGACAGCTAGTGGAAACACCATATATTTT
TRBD2	TRBJ2-7	TRBV6-5	NA	CASRRGTSGAYEQYF	TGTGCCAGCAGACGAGGGACTAGCGGAGCCTACGAGCAGTACTTC
TRBD1	TRBJ1-4	TRBV19	few	CASSIGTGGANEKLFF	TGTGCCAGTAGTATTGGGACAGGGGGTGCTAATGAAAAACTGTTTTTT
TRBD1	TRBJ1-1	TRBV5-1	NA	CASREGTANTEAFF	TGCGCCAGCAGAGAAGGGACAGCAAACACTGAAGCTTTCTTT
TRBD1	TRBJ1-5	TRBV5-3	NA	CARSLEQGSNQPQHF	TGTGCCAGAAGCTTGGAACAGGGGAGCAATCAGCCCCAGCATTTT
TRBD1	TRBJ1-1	TRBV29-1	NA	CSVVRDRGRYEAFF	TGCAGCGTTGTGCGGGACAGGGGTAGGTACGAAGCTTTCTTT
TRBD1	TRBJ2-3	TRBV7-9	NA	CASSPPDRGGTDTQYF	TGTGCCAGCAGCCCTCCGGACAGGGGTGGCACAGATACGCAGTATTTT
NA	TRBJ2-5	TRBV2	few	CASTPGPAGSSQYF	TGTGCCAGCACCCCTGGCCCGGCCGGGAGTTCCCAGTACTTC
TRBD1	TRBJ1-2	TRBV10-3	once	CAISKTGQSVGYTF	TGTGCCATCAGTAAGACAGGGCAATCAGTTGGCTACACCTTC
TRBD2	TRBJ2-1	TRBV10-3	few	CAISESTSSSDEQFF	TGTGCCATCAGTGAGTCGACTAGCAGCAGCGATGAGCAGTTCTTC
TRBD1	TRBJ2-3	TRBV5-4	once	CASSQPGQGRNTQYF	TGTGCCAGCAGTCAACCGGGACAGGGACGAAATACGCAGTATTTT
TRBD1	TRBJ1-1	TRBV6-1	NA	CALLRVPQGSSEAFF	TGTGCCCTTCTCCGGGTTCCACAGGGGTCCTCCGAAGCTTTCTTT
TRBD2	TRBJ2-3	TRBV5-6	NA	CASSLEWPGSGDTGTQYF	TGTGCCAGCAGCTTGGAGTGGCCGGGTAGCGGGGACACAGGTACGCAGTATTTT
NA	TRBJ1-5	TRBV27	NA	CASSERGLGGNQPQHF	TGTGCCAGCAGCGAAAGGGGACTGGGTGGCAATCAGCCCCAGCATTTT
TRBD2	TRBJ2-3	TRBV10-3	NA	CAARRGTSGYTDTQYF	TGTGCCGCCCGTCGTGGGACTAGCGGATACACAGATACGCAGTATTTT
NA	TRBJ1-2	TRBV7-2	NA	CASSPSGTTYGYTF	TGTGCCAGCAGCCCGTCGGGGACAACCTATGGCTACACCTTC
TRBD2	TRBJ2-3	TRBV19	NA	CASRKGLAGSTDTQYF	TGTGCCAGTAGGAAGGGACTAGCGGGTTCCACAGATACGCAGTATTTT
NA	TRBJ2-3	TRBV9	NA	CASSVREGTDTQYF	TGTGCCAGCAGCGTGAGGGAAGGCACAGATACGCAGTATTTT
NA	TRBJ2-1	TRBV4-1	NA	CASSPNRQSRHNEQFF	TGCGCCAGCAGCCCAAACCGACAGAGCCGCCACAATGAGCAGTTCTTC
TRBD2	TRBJ2-4	TRBV18	once	CASSLDSGAENIQYF	TGTGCCAGCTCACTTGATAGCGGGGCCGAAAACATTCAGTACTTC
NA	TRBJ2-2	TRBV6-1	NA	CASSEGHEAGELFF	TGTGCCAGCAGTGAGGGACATGAGGCCGGGGAGCTGTTTTTT
NA	TRBJ2-5	TRBV12-5	few	CASGRGQETQYF	TGTGCTAGTGGACGGGGCCAAGAGACCCAGTACTTC
NA	TRBJ2-5	TRBV2	NA	CASSAESGPETQYF	TGTGCCAGCAGTGCAGAGTCAGGGCCGGAGACCCAGTACTTC
NA	TRBJ2-7	TRBV27	NA	CASSLSQGSPYEQYF	TGTGCCAGCAGTTTATCCCAGGGGAGCCCCTACGAGCAGTACTTC
NA	TRBJ2-3	TRBV6-6	NA	CASSYLAGIADTQYF	TGTGCCAGCAGTTACTTGGCGGGAATAGCAGATACGCAGTATTTT
TRBD2	TRBJ2-3	TRBV7-8	NA	CASSLAEAPRGADTQYF	TGTGCCAGCAGCTTAGCCGAAGCCCCACGGGGGGCAGATACGCAGTATTTT
NA	TRBJ2-7	TRBV27	NA	CASSYSRTYEQYF	TGTGCCAGCAGTTATTCCAGGACCTACGAGCAGTACTTC
TRBD1	TRBJ1-4	TRBV7-6	NA	CASSLWTGMGANEKLFF	TGTGCCAGCAGCTTGTGGACAGGGATGGGTGCTAATGAAAAACTGTTTTTT
NA	TRBJ2-1	TRBV7-9	few	CASSSGSSYNVQFF	TGTGCCAGCAGCTCGGGGAGTTCCTACAATGTGCAGTTCTTC
TRBD2	TRBJ2-1	TRBV9	NA	CASSGGPGLAGNNEQFF	TGTGCCAGCAGCGGGGGCCCGGGACTAGCGGGCAACAATGAGCAGTTCTTC
TRBD1	TRBJ2-1	TRBV19	once	CASSPRTGGSRNEQFF	TGTGCCAGTAGTCCCCGGACAGGGGGCTCTAGGAATGAGCAGTTCTTC
TRBD2	TRBJ2-7	TRBV5-6	NA	CASKRGALDEQYF	TGTGCCAGCAAGCGGGGGGCTCTGGACGAGCAGTACTTC
TRBD1	TRBJ2-1	TRBV6-5	NA	CASSYEGAQFF	TGTGCCAGCAGTTACGAGGGGGCGCAGTTCTTC
TRBD2	TRBJ2-2	TRBV28	NA	CASSLFRGLAGGMNTGELFF	TGTGCCAGCAGTTTGTTCCGTGGACTAGCGGGAGGTATGAACACCGGGGAGCTGTTTTTT
NA	TRBJ2-7	TRBV27	NA	CASSFQGYEQYF	TGTGCCAGCAGTTTCCAGGGATACGAGCAGTACTTC
NA	TRBJ2-7	TRBV5-1	NA	CASSLTRQYF	TGCGCCAGCAGCCTTACGAGGCAGTACTTC
NA	TRBJ2-7	TRBV4-2	NA	CASSQEIQGAYEQYF	TGTGCCAGCAGCCAAGAAATCCAGGGTGCCTACGAGCAGTACTTC
NA	TRBJ1-5	TRBV6-5	NA	CASSYSAERNQPQHF	TGTGCCAGCAGTTACTCGGCGGAGCGGAATCAGCCCCAGCATTTT
NA	TRBJ1-1	TRBV6-1	NA	CASSEARGGYEAFF	TGTGCCAGCAGTGAAGCGCGGGGAGGATACGAAGCTTTCTTT
NA	TRBJ2-1	TRBV5-1	NA	CASSLDSPVREQFF	TGCGCCAGCAGCCTGGACAGCCCGGTTCGAGAGCAGTTCTTC
NA	TRBJ1-1	TRBV20-1	NA	CSTSYTEAFF	TGCAGTACTTCCTACACTGAAGCTTTCTTT
NA	TRBJ2-3	TRBV28	NA	CASRGGGTDTQYF	TGTGCCAGCAGAGGAGGGGGCACAGATACGCAGTATTTT
NA	TRBJ1-2	TRBV19	NA	CASSIGGSEGYTF	TGTGCCAGTAGTATCGGGGGATCTGAAGGCTACACCTTC
NA	TRBJ2-7	TRBV11-2	few	CASSRGIGGGEQYF	TGTGCCAGCAGTAGAGGGATAGGCGGTGGGGAGCAGTACTTC
TRBD2	TRBJ2-1	TRBV9	NA	CASSVEASGYNEQFF	TGTGCCAGCAGCGTCGAGGCTAGCGGGTACAATGAGCAGTTCTTC
TRBD1	TRBJ2-1	TRBV28	NA	CASSLDGTGGFNEQFF	TGTGCCAGCAGTTTGGATGGGACAGGGGGCTTCAATGAGCAGTTCTTC
NA	TRBJ2-5	TRBV11-2	NA	CASSTRRTIQETQYF	TGTGCCAGCAGCACTAGGCGGACTATCCAAGAGACCCAGTACTTC
TRBD2	TRBJ2-2	TRBV6-4	few	CASAQRGGEDGELFF	TGTGCCAGCGCCCAGCGGGGGGGCGAGGACGGGGAGCTGTTTTTT
NA	TRBJ2-6	TRBV4-2	NA	CASSQDAVPGANVLTF	TGTGCCAGCAGCCAAGACGCGGTCCCGGGAGCCAACGTCCTGACTTTC
TRBD1	TRBJ2-1	TRBV7-8	few	CASSSGTGQQYNEQFF	TGTGCCAGCAGCTCCGGGACAGGCCAGCAATACAATGAGCAGTTCTTC
NA	TRBJ2-5	TRBV4-2	once	CASSQNRDKGGQETQYF	TGTGCCAGCAGCCAGAACCGGGACAAAGGGGGCCAAGAGACCCAGTACTTC
NA	TRBJ2-7	TRBV7-9	NA	CASSPTGNSYEQYF	TGTGCCAGCAGCCCTACAGGGAACTCCTACGAGCAGTACTTC
TRBD1	TRBJ1-2	TRBV2	NA	CASSMGQAIYGYTF	TGTGCCAGCAGTATGGGACAGGCCATCTATGGCTACACCTTC